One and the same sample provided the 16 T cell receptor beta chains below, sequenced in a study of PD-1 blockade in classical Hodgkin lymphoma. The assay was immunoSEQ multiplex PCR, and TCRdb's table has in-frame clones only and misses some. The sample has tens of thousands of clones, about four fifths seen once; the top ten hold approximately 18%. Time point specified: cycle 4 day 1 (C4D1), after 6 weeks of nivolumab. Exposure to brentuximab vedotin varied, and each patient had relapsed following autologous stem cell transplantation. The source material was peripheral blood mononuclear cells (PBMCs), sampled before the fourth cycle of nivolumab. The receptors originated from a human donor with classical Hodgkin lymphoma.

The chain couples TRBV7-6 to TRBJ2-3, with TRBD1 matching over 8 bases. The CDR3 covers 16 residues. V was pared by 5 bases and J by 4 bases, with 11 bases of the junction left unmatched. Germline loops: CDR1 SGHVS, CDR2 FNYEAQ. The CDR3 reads CASSLRGQGWSDTQYF. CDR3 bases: TGTGCCAGCAGCCTCCGAGGACAGGGTTGGTCAGATACGCAGTATTTT. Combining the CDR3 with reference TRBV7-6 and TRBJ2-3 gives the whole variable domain GAGVSQSPRYKVTKRGQDVALRCDPISGHVSLYWYRQALGQGPEFLTYFNYEAQQDKSGLPNDRFSAERPEGSISTLTIQRTEQRDSAMYRCASSLRGQGWSDTQYFGPGTRLTVL.

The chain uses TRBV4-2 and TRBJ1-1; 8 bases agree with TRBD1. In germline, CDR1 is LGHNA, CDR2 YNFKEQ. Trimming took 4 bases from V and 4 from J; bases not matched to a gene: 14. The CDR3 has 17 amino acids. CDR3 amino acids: CASSRSSDRGDGTEAFF. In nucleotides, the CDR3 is TGTGCCAGCAGCCGATCAAGCGACAGGGGTGACGGCACTGAAGCTTTCTTT.

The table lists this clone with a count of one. This chain's CDR3 is CASGGQLYQETQYF. The CDR3 DNA sequence: TGTGCCAGCGGGGGACAGCTGTACCAAGAGACCCAGTACTTC. The rearrangement joins TRBV19 to TRBJ2-5, with a weak D call TRBD1 (7 bases). The germline gives CDR1 LNHDA, CDR2 SQIVND (reference sequence). V lost 9 bases, J lost 0 bases, and 14 bases lay in between. The CDR3 sequence is 14 residues long.

The CDR3: CASSLGYGLTNTEAFF. CDR3 bases: TGTGCCAGCAGTTTAGGCTACGGATTAACCAACACTGAAGCTTTCTTT. This chain links TRBV28 with TRBJ1-1; D gene uncertain. Per germline, CDR1 MDHEN and CDR2 SYDVKM. The CDR3 extends over 16 amino acids. Deletions cut 2 bases from V and 2 bases from J, with 15 bases between.

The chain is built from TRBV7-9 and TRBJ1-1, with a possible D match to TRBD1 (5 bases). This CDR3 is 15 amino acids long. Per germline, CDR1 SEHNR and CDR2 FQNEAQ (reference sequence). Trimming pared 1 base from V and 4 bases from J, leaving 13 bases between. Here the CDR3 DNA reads TGTGCCAGCAGCTTAGAACCAGGGCTGGGCACTGAAGCTTTCTTT. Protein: CASSLEPGLGTEAFF.

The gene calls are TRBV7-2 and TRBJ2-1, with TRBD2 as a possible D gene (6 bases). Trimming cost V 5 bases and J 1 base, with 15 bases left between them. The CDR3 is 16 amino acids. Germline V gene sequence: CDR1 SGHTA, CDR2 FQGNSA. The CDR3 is CASSPPGSGSYNEQFF. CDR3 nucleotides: TGTGCCAGCAGCCCGCCGGGCAGCGGGTCCTACAATGAGCAGTTCTTC. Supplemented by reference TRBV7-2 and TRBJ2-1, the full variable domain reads GAGVSQSPSNKVTEKGKDVELRCDPISGHTALYWYRQSLGQGLEFLIYFQGNSAPDKSGLPSDRFSAERTGGSVSTLTIQRTQQEDSAVYLCASSPPGSGSYNEQFFGPGTRLTVL.

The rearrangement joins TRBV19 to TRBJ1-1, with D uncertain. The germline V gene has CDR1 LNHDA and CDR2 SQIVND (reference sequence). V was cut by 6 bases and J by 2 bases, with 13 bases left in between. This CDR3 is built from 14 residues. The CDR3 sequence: CASSTPVPNTEAFF. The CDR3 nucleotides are TGTGCCAGTAGCACCCCTGTGCCTAACACTGAAGCTTTCTTT.

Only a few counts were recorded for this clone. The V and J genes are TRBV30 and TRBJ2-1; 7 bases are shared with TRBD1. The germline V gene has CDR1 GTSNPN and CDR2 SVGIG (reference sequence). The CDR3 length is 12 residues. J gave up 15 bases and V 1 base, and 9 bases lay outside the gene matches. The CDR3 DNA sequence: TGTGCCTGGAGTGGAGGGGGCCTGATTGTGTTCTTC. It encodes CAWSGGGLIVFF. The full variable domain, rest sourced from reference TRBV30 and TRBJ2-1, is SQTIHQWPATLVQPVGSPLSLECTVEGTSNPNLYWYRQAAGRGLQLLFYSVGIGQISSEVPQNLSASRPQDRQFILSSKKLLLSDSGFYLCAWSGGGLIVFFGPGTRLTVL.

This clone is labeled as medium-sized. The CDR3 loop is CASSTGLANYGYTF. The DNA for the CDR3 is TGTGCCAGCAGTACAGGGTTAGCTAACTATGGCTACACCTTC. The V gene is TRBV28, the J gene TRBJ1-2, with D perhaps TRBD1 (6 bases). The germline CDR1 and CDR2 sequences are MDHEN and SYDVKM. The CDR3 has 14 residues. Trimming removed 5 bases at V and 0 bases at J, with 10 bases between.

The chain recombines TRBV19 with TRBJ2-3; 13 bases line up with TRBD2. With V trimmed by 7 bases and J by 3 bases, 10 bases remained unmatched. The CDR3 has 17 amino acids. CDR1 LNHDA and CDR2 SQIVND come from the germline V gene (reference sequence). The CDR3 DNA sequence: TGTGCCAGTAAACTAGCGGGAGGGCCATTAGGTACAGATACGCAGTATTTT. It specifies CASKLAGGPLGTDTQYF.

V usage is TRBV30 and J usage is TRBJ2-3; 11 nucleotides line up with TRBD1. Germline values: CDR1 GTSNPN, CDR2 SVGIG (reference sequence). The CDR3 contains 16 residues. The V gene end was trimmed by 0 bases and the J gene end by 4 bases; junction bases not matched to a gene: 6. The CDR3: CAWSVGDRGSADTQYF. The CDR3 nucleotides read TGTGCCTGGAGTGTAGGGGACAGGGGGTCGGCAGATACGCAGTATTTT.

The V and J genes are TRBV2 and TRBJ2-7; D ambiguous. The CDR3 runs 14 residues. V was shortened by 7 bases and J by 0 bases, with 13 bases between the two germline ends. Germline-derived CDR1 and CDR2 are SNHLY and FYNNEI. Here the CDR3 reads CASTKDGPSYEQYF. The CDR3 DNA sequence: TGTGCCAGCACCAAAGACGGGCCCTCCTACGAGCAGTACTTC.

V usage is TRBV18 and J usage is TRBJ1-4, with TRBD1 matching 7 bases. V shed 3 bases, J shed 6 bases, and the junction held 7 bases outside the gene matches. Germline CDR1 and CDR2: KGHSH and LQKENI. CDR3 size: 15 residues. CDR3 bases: TGTGCCAGCTCACCGCCGACAGGGTCGTATGAAAAACTGTTTTTT. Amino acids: CASSPPTGSYEKLFF.

CDR3 coding DNA: TGTGCCAGCAGAAGGACAGCGGACACTGAAGCTTTCTTT. Translation gives CASRRTADTEAFF. V gene TRBV6-1 combines with J gene TRBJ1-1; TRBD1 might be the D (6 bases). The V gene's germline CDR1 is MNHNS and CDR2 SASEGT. This CDR3 region has 13 residues. Deletions cut 6 bases from V and 3 bases from J, with 11 bases between.

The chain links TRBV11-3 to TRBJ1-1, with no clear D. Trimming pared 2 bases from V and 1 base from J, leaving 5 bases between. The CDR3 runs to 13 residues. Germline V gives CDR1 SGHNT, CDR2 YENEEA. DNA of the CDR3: TGTGCCAGCAGCTTACACCCGAACACTGAAGCTTTCTTT. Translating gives CASSLHPNTEAFF.

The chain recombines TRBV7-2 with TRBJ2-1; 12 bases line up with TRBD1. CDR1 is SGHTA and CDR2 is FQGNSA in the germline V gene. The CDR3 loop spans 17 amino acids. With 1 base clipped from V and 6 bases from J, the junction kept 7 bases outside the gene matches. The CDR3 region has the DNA TGTGCCAGCAGCTTAGGTCGGGGGACAGGGGGCTCCAATGAGCAGTTCTTC. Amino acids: CASSLGRGTGGSNEQFF.